This T cell receptor (beta chain) was sequenced during a study of T-cell memory formation after mild COVID-19 (dated by TCRdb to the early 2020s). For the study in its entirety: TCR sequence clusters from the two donors were largely donor specific. The cohort comprised two young, previously healthy adult volunteers, one female and one male. T-cell clones expanding and contracting after mild COVID-19 in two donors were tracked by longitudinal TCRalpha and TCRbeta repertoire sequencing. Results the study describes overall, beyond this receptor: Some responding clones were detected in pre-infection memory, suggesting pre-existing cross-reactive memory T cells joined the SARS-CoV-2 response. Clones that contracted from day 15 to 85 showed balanced CD4/CD8 phenotypes, whereas a second wave of clones that expanded from day 15 to 37 leaned towards CD4+. The study included only a couple of mild cases, and larger cohorts that include severe cases with pre-infection samples were judged to be necessary. Contracting CD4+ clones turned up mainly in the CM and EM memory subsets, whereas EMRA was where CD8+ clones were enriched. Whether the second-wave clones peaking on day 37 were SARS-CoV-2 specific was not confirmed.

Sequenced on an Illumina NovaSeq 6000. TCRalpha and TCRbeta cDNA libraries were constructed by 5'RACE with constant-segment primers, with sample barcodes and unique molecular identifiers being introduced. RNA was extracted from every sample with Trizol reagent. Libraries were amplified in two PCR steps, with a second sample barcode and Illumina TruSeq adapters added in the second step. Libraries were sequenced on an Illumina NovaSeq with 2 x 150 bp paired-end reads. Concerning the study's data processing: Demultiplexing of reads and collapsing into UMI-guided consensus sequences were performed with migec v1.2.7. With mixcr v2.1.11, UMI consensuses were aligned to TRA and TRB V and J templates and assembled into clonotypes. Expanded or contracted clonotypes were those called significant by both edgeR and NoisET, with noise models trained on biological replicates. For edgeR calls, the cutoffs were a false discovery rate-adjusted p below 0.01 and a log2 fold-change threshold of 1. As an exploratory analysis of dynamics, max-normalized trajectories of the 1000 most abundant clonotypes were examined by PCA with hierarchical clustering. The CD4 or CD8 phenotype of responding clones was assigned using the separately sequenced CD4+ and CD8+ repertoires. Using fastp at Q25 and MiXCR, TCRdb reprocessed the public reads and kept productive beta chains. Merged by CDR3 protein, the rows form single entries marked with the most common genes and DNA. The V and J calls here are based on TCRdb, not the publication. For this sample there are approximately 60,000 distinct CDR3 sequences; 9.3% appear just once. Together, the top ten hold 1.1% of the sample.

Ficoll-Paque density gradient centrifugation was used to isolate PBMCs. The germline V gene encodes CDR1 DFQATT and CDR2 SNEGSKA (reference sequence). The germline V end is reduced by 5 bases and the J end by 3 bases; junction bases left unmatched: 8. The CDR3, cysteine through phenylalanine, is 15 amino acids long. The retained sequence is limited to the CDR3, 45 bases, with the frame set at the first base. This clonotype was observed a few times. Its recognized antigen is unknown. Base qualities are not recorded, but no much larger clone differs from it by a single base. The clonotype was recovered from a man between 18 and 35 years old who had mild COVID-19 (a few samples of this study predate the infection). The sample titles of this study are shuffled in the database, so cell type and time point are left out; the donor was told from shared clones. Rearrangement joined TRBV20-1 to TRBJ1-5; 9 bases in the junction line up with TRBD1. The sequenced material came from PBMCs or a T cell subset sorted from them (not recorded which). The nucleotide sequence reads as follows: TGCAGTGCTGTACAGGGGGCGCAGGCCAATCAGCCCCAGCATTTT. Its protein product is CSAVQGAQANQPQHF.